Shown below are 30 T cell receptor beta chains from a single sample sequenced in a study of shared clonotypes between healthy human individuals. TCRdb's table, derived via immunoSEQ multiplex PCR, lists solely in-frame clones and lacks some. Here the sample spans roughly 2,000,000 clones, approximately 95% being singletons. CD45RO-negative cells were positively selected for CCR7, leaving out terminally differentiated effector memory CD45RA+ cells. The sequenced sample was naive CD8+ T cells sorted from blood. The source of these receptors is a man between 18 and 35 years old in good health.

The J gene is TRBJ2-7, the V gene TRBV5-6, with TRBD2 identical over 9 bases. Germline V gives CDR1 SGHDT, CDR2 YYEEEE. V was pared by 0 bases and J by 6 bases, with 13 bases of the junction left unmatched. This CDR3 spans 17 amino acids. CDR3 sequence reads: CASSLETSGIKPGEQYF. The CDR3 DNA reads TGTGCCAGCAGCTTGGAGACTAGCGGAATCAAACCAGGCGAGCAGTACTTC. Drawing the rest from reference TRBV5-6 and TRBJ2-7, the complete variable domain is DAGVTQSPTHLIKTRGQQVTLRCSPKSGHDTVSWYQQALGQGPQFIFQYYEEEERQRGNFPDRFSGHQFPNYSSELNVNALLLGDSALYLCASSLETSGIKPGEQYFGPGTRLTVT.

The J gene is TRBJ2-1, the V gene TRBV2; tentatively, D is TRBD2 (5 bases). V lost 11 bases and J 8 bases, leaving 10 bases between the germline ends. There are 10 residues in the CDR3. Per the germline V gene, CDR1 is SNHLY and CDR2 is FYNNEI. The CDR3 coding sequence is TGTGCCGGCTCGAGGGATGAGCAGTTCTTC. Its protein is CAGSRDEQFF.

The chain joins TRBV14 to TRBJ2-7, with 11 bases identical to TRBD1. Germline V gene sequence: CDR1 SGHDN, CDR2 FVKESK. The CDR3 consists of 19 residues. V lost 0 bases to trimming and J lost 2 bases; unmatched junction nucleotides: 12. The CDR3 region has the DNA TGTGCCAGCAGCCAAGACAACCCGATTCCGGGACAGGGGGCCTACGAGCAGTACTTC. Its translation: CASSQDNPIPGQGAYEQYF. The complete variable domain, with remaining parts taken from reference TRBV14 and TRBJ2-7, reads EAGVTQFPSHSVIEKGQTVTLRCDPISGHDNLYWYRRVMGKEIKFLLHFVKESKQDESGMPNNRFLAERTGGTYSTLKVQPAELEDSGVYFCASSQDNPIPGQGAYEQYFGPGTRLTVT.

As to this clone: The same CDR3 is also encoded by other DNA sequences in this sample. The chain combines TRBV27 with TRBJ2-7; 12 bases map to TRBD2. CDR1 and CDR2 (germline): MNHEY, SMNVEV (reference sequence). Trimming took 5 bases from V and 4 from J; bases not matched to a gene: 6. The CDR3 contains 15 residues. The CDR3 loop is CASSPRTSGTYEQYF. The DNA of the CDR3 is TGTGCCAGCAGTCCGCGGACTAGCGGGACTTACGAGCAGTACTTC.

V gene TRBV27 combines with J gene TRBJ1-5, with D tentatively TRBD1 (5 bases). This CDR3 has 14 amino acids. Germline CDR1 and CDR2: MNHEY and SMNVEV (reference sequence). Trimming took 6 bases from V and 6 from J, leaving 15 bases between them. This CDR3 reads CASSLGQPSQPQHF. In nucleotides, the CDR3 is TGTGCCAGCAGCCTAGGACAACCCAGTCAGCCCCAGCATTTT.

The chain uses TRBV27 and TRBJ2-7; no definite D call. V lost 2 bases to trimming and J lost 4 bases, with 18 bases between them. This CDR3 has 16 residues. The germline V gene has CDR1 MNHEY and CDR2 SMNVEV (reference sequence). The CDR3 region is CASSLNTRNRVYEQYF. CDR3 coding DNA: TGTGCCAGCAGTTTAAATACCCGGAATAGGGTATACGAGCAGTACTTC.

The chain links TRBV11-2 to TRBJ2-3; TRBD2 matches 11 bases. The CDR3 is 18 amino acids. V was pared by 5 bases and J by 4 bases, with 14 bases of the junction left unmatched. Germline CDR1 and CDR2: SGHAT and FQNNGV. CDR3 bases: TGTGCCAGCAGCCTTTTGTTAGCGGGAGGGCCAGTAGCAGATACGCAGTATTTT. Translated: CASSLLLAGGPVADTQYF.

The chain joins TRBV6-5 to TRBJ1-2; perhaps TRBD1 as D (6 bases). V was clipped by 5 bases and J by 8 bases, with 21 bases between them. Germline loops: CDR1 MNHEY, CDR2 SVGAGI. The CDR3 contains 15 residues. The CDR3 is CASSPQETGYVGYTF. In DNA, the CDR3 is TGTGCCAGCAGTCCGCAAGAGACAGGCTATGTAGGCTACACCTTC.

CDR3 bases: TGTGCCTGGAGTGTATGGGGGGACAGGGGTTCACCCCTCCACTTT. Amino acid sequence: CAWSVWGDRGSPLHF. The V and J genes are TRBV30 and TRBJ1-6; 10 bases fit TRBD1. Germline lookup yields CDR1 GTSNPN and CDR2 SVGIG (reference sequence). V trimming: 0 bases; J trimming: 9 bases; junction bases outside the gene matches: 5. The CDR3 spans 15 residues.

The chain links TRBV9 to TRBJ1-5; D is unclear. CDR1 SGDLS and CDR2 YYNGEE come from the germline V gene. The CDR3 is made up of 13 amino acids. With 2 bases removed from V and 7 bases from J, the gap between germline ends came to 10 bases. The CDR3 protein is CASSVGTSQPQHF. CDR3 coding DNA: TGTGCCAGCAGCGTCGGCACAAGCCAGCCCCAGCATTTT.

The chain carries TRBV18 and TRBJ1-6; D gene unclear. V was clipped by 0 bases and J by 7 bases, with 7 bases between them. Germline V gene sequence: CDR1 KGHSH, CDR2 LQKENI. The CDR3 extends over 14 amino acids. The CDR3 is CASSPPGSNSPLHF. CDR3 coding DNA: TGTGCCAGCTCACCACCGGGTAGCAATTCACCCCTCCACTTT.

Details on this clone: Other DNA sequences from this sample encode an identical CDR3 as well. This chain joins TRBV27 and TRBJ2-2; no reliable D call. The CDR3 is 13 residues long. CDR1 and CDR2 (germline): MNHEY, SMNVEV (reference sequence). V lost 5 bases and J 1 base, leaving 5 bases between the germline ends. CDR3 region: CASSLGNTGELFF. Here the CDR3 DNA reads TGTGCCAGCAGTCTAGGGAACACCGGGGAGCTGTTTTTT.

This clone was observed a few times. This rearrangement joins TRBV6-6 to TRBJ1-2; D unclear. This CDR3 has 15 residues. Germline V lookup: CDR1 MNHNY, CDR2 SVGAGI (reference sequence). V was pared by 0 bases and J by 8 bases, with 16 bases between. This CDR3 is CASSYSQGMAQGYTF. In nucleotides, the CDR3 is TGTGCCAGCAGTTACTCCCAAGGGATGGCTCAAGGCTACACCTTC.

For this clone: This same CDR3 is encoded by further DNA sequences in the sample. This chain connects TRBV30 to TRBJ2-7; D uncertain. V was pared by 0 bases and J by 6 bases, with 6 bases between. Germline CDR1 GTSNPN, CDR2 SVGIG (reference sequence). The length of the CDR3 is 11 residues. The CDR3 DNA sequence: TGTGCCTGGAGTGTCGGTGTCGAGCAGTACTTC. This encodes CAWSVGVEQYF.

This chain joins TRBV7-6 and TRBJ1-2; 7 bases map to TRBD1. Germline V gene lookup returns CDR1 SGHVS and CDR2 FNYEAQ. There are 14 residues in the CDR3. The J segment lost 4 bases and the V segment lost 1 base, leaving 3 bases of the junction unmatched. CDR3 in amino acids: CASSLDGTAYGYTF. DNA for the CDR3: TGTGCCAGCAGCTTAGATGGGACAGCCTATGGCTACACCTTC.

The chain is built from TRBV5-6 and TRBJ2-5, with TRBD1 as a possible D gene (6 bases). The CDR3 has 16 residues. Germline V gene data show CDR1 as SGHDT and CDR2 as YYEEEE. Trimming removed 0 bases at V and 5 bases at J, with 17 bases between. This CDR3 is CASSLGGHIGWETQYF. The DNA of the CDR3 is TGTGCCAGCAGCTTGGGGGGGCACATCGGATGGGAGACCCAGTACTTC. Based on the CDR3 plus reference TRBV5-6 and TRBJ2-5, the full variable domain is DAGVTQSPTHLIKTRGQQVTLRCSPKSGHDTVSWYQQALGQGPQFIFQYYEEEERQRGNFPDRFSGHQFPNYSSELNVNALLLGDSALYLCASSLGGHIGWETQYFGPGTRLLVL.

The genes are TRBV7-9 and TRBJ1-2; 10 nucleotides agree with TRBD1. The CDR3 is made up of 15 amino acids. Unmatched junction bases numbered 11, after V lost 5 bases and J lost 8 bases. The germline V gene encodes CDR1 SEHNR and CDR2 FQNEAQ (reference sequence). In DNA, the CDR3 is TGTGCCAGCAGCCAAGCCGCAGGACAGGGGGAAGGCTACACCTTC. Translation gives CASSQAAGQGEGYTF.

The chain combines TRBV7-7 with TRBJ2-5; 8 bases map to TRBD1. This CDR3 comprises 13 residues. Germline values: CDR1 SSHAT, CDR2 FNYEAQ (reference sequence). CDR3 sequence: CASADRVEETQYF. In DNA form, the CDR3 reads TGTGCTAGCGCGGACAGGGTTGAAGAGACCCAGTACTTC. Variable domain in full (rest from reference TRBV7-7 and TRBJ2-5): GAGVSQSPRYKVTKRGQDVTLRCDPISSHATLYWYQQALGQGPEFLTYFNYEAQPDKSGLPSDRFSAERPEGSISTLTIQRTEQRDSAMYRCASADRVEETQYFGPGTRLLVL.

This rearrangement joins TRBV2 to TRBJ2-7, with TRBD1 matching over 9 bases. The ends lost 6 bases at V and 3 bases at J; junction bases unmatched: 9. From germline, CDR1 is SNHLY and CDR2 FYNNEI. The CDR3 spans 15 residues. The CDR3 coding sequence is TGTGCCAGCAGATCCGGGACAGGGATAAACTACGAGCAGTACTTC. Translating gives CASRSGTGINYEQYF. Based on the CDR3 plus reference TRBV2 and TRBJ2-7, the full variable domain is EPEVTQTPSHQVTQMGQEVILRCVPISNHLYFYWYRQILGQKVEFLVSFYNNEISEKSEIFDDQFSVERPDGSNFTLKIRSTKLEDSAMYFCASRSGTGINYEQYFGPGTRLTVT.

This clone was seen just once. V usage is TRBV2 and J usage is TRBJ1-2; no definite D call. In germline, CDR1 is SNHLY, CDR2 FYNNEI. This CDR3 comprises 15 residues. Between the trimmed V and J ends, which lost 3 bases and 8 bases, there was a span of 19 bases. The CDR3 sequence: CASSDFPPPVGGYTF. DNA for the CDR3: TGTGCCAGCAGTGATTTCCCCCCCCCGGTCGGGGGCTACACCTTC.

This clone was seen a single time. The chain couples TRBV25-1 to TRBJ1-2; tentative D call: TRBD1 (5 bases). V lost 9 bases and J lost 7, with 18 bases in between. This CDR3 is 13 amino acids long. The germline CDR1 and CDR2 sequences are MGHDK and SYGVNS. The CDR3 nucleotides are TGTGCCAGTACCCCGGGGGGTGGGTTTGGCTACACCTTC. It codes for CASTPGGGFGYTF.

V is TRBV9 and J is TRBJ2-1, with TRBD2 matching over 14 bases. The ends lost 5 bases at V and 8 bases at J; junction bases unmatched: 6. Looked up from germline, CDR1 is SGDLS and CDR2 is YYNGEE. This CDR3 contains 15 residues. CDR3 sequence (DNA): TGTGCCAGCAGTGCCGGGACTAGCGGGAGCTATGAGCAGTTCTTC. Translating it yields CASSAGTSGSYEQFF.

This rearrangement joins TRBV4-3 to TRBJ2-4; D could derive from TRBD1 or TRBD2 (8 bases each). The CDR3 is made up of 18 amino acids. Trimming pared 2 bases from V and 0 bases from J, leaving 17 bases between. Looked up from germline, CDR1 is LGHNA and CDR2 is YSLEER. CDR3 DNA: TGCGCCAGCAGCCAATCAGGGGGCGGGGGGCAAGCCAAAAACATTCAGTACTTC. Its translation is CASSQSGGGGQAKNIQYF.

The rearrangement links TRBV4-1 to TRBJ2-7; weak D call: TRBD1 (5 bases). Germline loops: CDR1 MGHRA, CDR2 YSYEKL. Trimming left V 0 bases short and J 2 bases short, with 11 bases between. The CDR3 extends over 15 amino acids. The CDR3 DNA reads as TGCGCCAGCAGCCAAGATAACGCACAGGCCTACGAGCAGTACTTC. It specifies CASSQDNAQAYEQYF.

A word on this clone: Other DNA sequences in this specimen translate into the identical CDR3. The rearrangement joins TRBV7-2 to TRBJ2-7; TRBD2 matches 7 bases. V gave up 3 bases and J gave up 2 bases; unmatched junction bases: 1. This CDR3 is 13 amino acids long. Germline assignment: CDR1 SGHTA and CDR2 FQGNSA. CDR3 DNA: TGTGCCAGCAGCTTGGGAGGGACCTACGAGCAGTACTTC. Protein sequence: CASSLGGTYEQYF.

J is TRBJ2-1 and V is TRBV5-1; 9 bases fit TRBD1. Trimming at V came to 0 bases and at J to 1 base, leaving 2 bases not matched to a gene. Germline V gives CDR1 SGHRS, CDR2 YFSETQ. The CDR3 totals 16 residues. CDR3 sequence: CASSLGGQGSYNEQFF. In DNA form, the CDR3 reads TGCGCCAGCAGCTTGGGAGGACAGGGGTCCTACAATGAGCAGTTCTTC. Full variable domain (outside the CDR3, taken from reference TRBV5-1 and TRBJ2-1): KAGVTQTPRYLIKTRGQQVTLSCSPISGHRSVSWYQQTPGQGLQFLFEYFSETQRNKGNFPGRFSGRQFSNSRSEMNVSTLELGDSALYLCASSLGGQGSYNEQFFGPGTRLTVL.

The rearrangement uses TRBV9 and TRBJ2-5; 13 nucleotides agree with TRBD2. This CDR3 has 16 residues. V lost 3 bases to trimming and J lost 0 bases; unmatched junction nucleotides: 2. CDR1 SGDLS and CDR2 YYNGEE come from the germline V gene. CDR3 DNA sequence: TGTGCCAGCAGCGGAGGGACTAGCGGGAACCAAGAGACCCAGTACTTC. Protein: CASSGGTSGNQETQYF.

The CDR3 loop reads CASSESPRYTDTQYF. CDR3 coding DNA: TGCGCCAGCAGTGAGTCGCCCCGATACACAGATACGCAGTATTTT. This rearrangement joins TRBV10-2 to TRBJ2-3, with D unresolved. V shed 0 bases and J shed 2 bases, with 9 bases lying between them. The germline V gene has CDR1 WSHSY and CDR2 SAAADI. The length of the CDR3 is 15 residues.

The chain employs TRBV5-6 and TRBJ2-1; D gene uncertain. Trimming removed 0 bases from V and 6 bases from J, with 7 bases in between. The CDR3 has 13 amino acids. CDR1 and CDR2 from the germline V gene are SGHDT and YYEEEE. The CDR3 coding sequence is TGTGCCAGCAGCTTGGGCCATCTCAATGAGCAGTTCTTC. Its translation: CASSLGHLNEQFF.

The chain combines TRBV27 with TRBJ1-2; 8 bases align to TRBD1. The length of the CDR3 is 16 residues. After removal of 4 bases from V and 3 bases from J, the junction contained 10 bases not matched to a gene. Looked up from germline, CDR1 is MNHEY and CDR2 is SMNVEV (reference sequence). For the CDR3, the DNA is TGTGCCAGCAGTTCACCATCCGGGACAGGAGACTATGGCTACACCTTC. This codes for CASSSPSGTGDYGYTF.